This T cell receptor beta chain was profiled in a study of OX40 agonist ivuxolimab in advanced cancers. Findings and caveats of the study: Antigen specificity remained undetermined for the expanded peripheral T cells.

Repertoires were generated with immunoSEQ multiplex PCR, while TCRdb's copy carries only in-frame clones and drops some. The table lists roughly 100,000 clones, approximately 81% of them singletons, with roughly 1.1% in the top ten. A word on this clone: The target antigen is unknown.

The V gene end was trimmed by 0 bases and the J gene end by 2 bases; junction bases not matched to a gene: 3. In germline, CDR1 is SGDLS, CDR2 YYNGEE. The CDR3 totals 16 residues. This chain connects TRBV9 to TRBJ2-3; 10 nucleotides match TRBD2. Sequencing was performed on CD4+ or CD8+ T cells sorted from blood, taken in a trial of the OX40 agonist ivuxolimab. The receptor's source is an adult with an advanced solid tumor such as melanoma, head and neck, liver or kidney cancer. The CDR3 loop reads CASSVGTSGLTDTQYF. The CDR3, as DNA: TGTGCCAGCAGCGTAGGGACTAGCGGACTCACAGATACGCAGTATTTT. Combining the CDR3 with reference TRBV9 and TRBJ2-3 gives the whole variable domain DSGVTQTPKHLITATGQRVTLRCSPRSGDLSVYWYQQSLDQGLQFLIQYYNGEERAKGNILERFSAQQFPDLHSELNLSSLELGDSALYFCASSVGTSGLTDTQYFGPGTRLTVL.